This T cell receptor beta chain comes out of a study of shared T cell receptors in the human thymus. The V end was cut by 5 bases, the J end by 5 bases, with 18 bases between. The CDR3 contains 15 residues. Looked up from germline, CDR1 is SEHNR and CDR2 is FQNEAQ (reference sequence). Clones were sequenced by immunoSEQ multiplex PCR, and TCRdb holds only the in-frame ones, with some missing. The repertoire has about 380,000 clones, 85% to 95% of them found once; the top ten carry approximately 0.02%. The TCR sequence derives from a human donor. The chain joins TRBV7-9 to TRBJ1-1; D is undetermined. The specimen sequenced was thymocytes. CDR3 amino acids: CASSLSIGYGTEAFF. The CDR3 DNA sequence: TGTGCCAGCAGCCTATCAATAGGCTATGGTACTGAAGCTTTCTTT. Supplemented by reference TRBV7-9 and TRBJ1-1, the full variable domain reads DTGVSQNPRHKITKRGQNVTFRCDPISEHNRLYWYRQTLGQGPEFLTYFQNEAQLEKSRLLSDRFSAERPKGSFSTLEIQRTEQGDSAMYLCASSLSIGYGTEAFFGQGTRLTVV.